The following is a T cell receptor beta chain sequence with its context. Using immunoSEQ multiplex PCR, the repertoire was profiled, and TCRdb retains in-frame clones only, with some absent. The sample includes about 49,000 clones, less than 85% seen only once; the top ten take over 8.5%. Each patient with chemo-refractory metastatic non-small-cell lung cancer was treated with focal radiation plus CTLA-4 blockade using ipilimumab. This sample is drawn from a study of radiotherapy plus CTLA-4 blockade in lung cancer. On the study more broadly: Of all patients, 15% to 20% responded objectively and approximately 31% showed disease control.

This specimen consisted of peripheral blood, obtained from a patient treated with radiotherapy plus ipilimumab. The source is a human donor with non-small cell lung cancer who had stable disease on radiotherapy plus ipilimumab.

CDR3 region: CASSPPGPKSTDTQYF. In nucleotides, the CDR3 is TGTGCCAGCTCACCACCGGGACCGAAAAGCACAGATACGCAGTATTTT. V and J are TRBV18 and TRBJ2-3; D is tentatively TRBD1 or TRBD2 (5 bases each). There are 16 residues in the CDR3. CDR1 is KGHSH, CDR2 LQKENI, per germline. V gave up 0 bases and J gave up 0 bases, with 10 bases separating them.